A single sample gave rise to the 3 T cell receptor beta chains below, sequenced in a study of a mutant IDH1 vaccine in newly diagnosed glioma. Which antigens these TCRs recognize remains unknown. The time point was: week 35, safety follow-up. Vaccine doses each comprised 300 ug of mutant IDH1 20-mer peptide, with topical imiquimod. The table came from immunoSEQ multiplex PCR; TCRdb's copy has only in-frame clones and leaves some out. The repertoire holds approximately 50,000 clones, with roughly nine tenths as singletons. This specimen consisted of PBMCs, obtained from a glioma patient whose treatment included an IDH1 peptide vaccine. The receptors were gathered from a man in his forties or fifties with glioma.

The V and J genes are TRBV2 and TRBJ2-5; TRBD2 agrees at 10 bases. Germline-derived CDR1 and CDR2 are SNHLY and FYNNEI. J lost 5 bases, V lost 3 bases, and 6 bases had no gene match. The CDR3 totals 15 residues. CDR3 protein: CASSDGGLAIETQYF. CDR3 nucleotides: TGTGCCAGCAGTGATGGGGGACTAGCGATCGAGACCCAGTACTTC.

The table lists this clone with a count of one. J is TRBJ2-7 and V is TRBV6-6; D perhaps matches TRBD1 (5 bases). The CDR3 contains 12 residues. Germline V gene lookup returns CDR1 MNHNY and CDR2 SVGAGI (reference sequence). V shed 4 bases and J shed 7 bases, with 11 bases lying between them. DNA for the CDR3: TGTGCCAGCAGTTTCCTCCAGGGAGAGCAGTACTTC. Its translation is CASSFLQGEQYF.

The genes are TRBV7-2 and TRBJ2-3; TRBD2 matches 10 bases. This CDR3 comprises 15 residues. V dropped 5 bases and J dropped 5; count of bases not matched to a gene: 7. CDR1 and CDR2 (germline): SGHTA, FQGNSA. This CDR3 is CASSLVRLAGDTQYF. The CDR3 bases are TGTGCCAGCAGCCTAGTTAGACTAGCGGGAGATACGCAGTATTTT.